This T cell receptor (beta chain) appears in the sequencing data of a study of T-cell memory formation after mild COVID-19. Study findings and constraints: Clones shrinking between day 15 and 85 showed a balanced CD4/CD8 split, and those that grew later tilted toward CD4+. Mainly in CM and EM were contracting CD4+ clones; CD8+ were in EMRA. Pre-infection memory held some responding clones, suggesting pre-existing cross-reactive T cells responded.

The authors produced TCR alpha and TCR beta cDNA libraries with sample barcodes and UMIs by 5'RACE using constant-segment primers. TCRdb re-called the 5' RACE reads with MiXCR, one entry per CDR3 protein. Of hundreds of thousands of distinct CDR3 sequences in the sample, around 15% are singletons; the top ten hold about a fifth. As for this clonotype: Its antigen is unknown.

V lost 6 bases and J 6 bases, leaving 22 bases between the germline ends. Looked up from germline, CDR1 is SGHDT and CDR2 is YYEEEE. The CDR3 consists of 15 residues. The sequenced material came from PBMCs or a T cell subset sorted from them (not recorded which). The V gene is TRBV5-6, the J gene TRBJ2-7; tentative D call: TRBD1 (6 bases). This TCR was recovered from a man between 18 and 29 years old who had mild COVID-19 (a few samples of this study predate the infection). Cell type and time point are not known. This CDR3 is CASTHWTARRGEQYV. CDR3 bases: TGTGCCAGCACCCATTGGACAGCCCGAAGAGGCGAGCAGTACGTC.